The 25 T cell receptor beta chains below come from one sample, sequenced in a study of T-cell memory formation after mild COVID-19. TCRdb reprocessed the 5' RACE reads via MiXCR and lists one record per CDR3 protein. Of just over 50,000 distinct CDR3 sequences in the sample, approximately 9% were seen once. Sequences were obtained from PBMCs or a T cell subset sorted from them (not recorded which). The receptors stem from an adult woman who had mild COVID-19 (a few samples of this study predate the infection). Cell type and time point are not known.

This clonotype was picked up many times. The chain is built from TRBV5-1 and TRBJ2-2; 10 bases agree with TRBD2. The CDR3 contains 18 residues. Germline V gene lookup returns CDR1 SGHRS and CDR2 YFSETQ. V trimming: 4 bases; J trimming: 1 base; junction bases outside the gene matches: 10. The CDR3 sequence is CASSRWGRTSGNTGELFF. The CDR3, as DNA: TGCGCCAGCAGCCGATGGGGGCGGACTAGCGGGAACACCGGGGAGCTGTTTTTT.

This clonotype was picked up a small number of times. This chain connects TRBV5-6 to TRBJ2-4, with 10 bases that match TRBD1. The V gene's germline CDR1 is SGHDT and CDR2 YYEEEE. The CDR3 spans 15 residues. V shed 5 bases and J 5 bases; nucleotides not matched to a gene: 7. CDR3 protein: CASSRTGGYENIQYF. Written as DNA, the CDR3 is TGTGCCAGCAGTCGGACAGGGGGATACGAAAACATTCAGTACTTC.

In its sample, this clonotype was seen many times. The chain recombines TRBV29-1 with TRBJ2-3; no clear D. CDR1 and CDR2 from the germline V gene are SQVTM and ANQGSEA. CDR3 length: 13 residues. V was clipped by 6 bases and J by 2 bases, with 12 bases between them. The CDR3 nucleotides read TGCAGCGTGAGGCTGACGGACACAGATACGCAGTATTTT. Protein: CSVRLTDTDTQYF.

This clonotype occurred many times. The chain links TRBV4-3 to TRBJ2-5; possible D gene TRBD2, 5 bases. The CDR3 sequence is 16 residues long. In germline, CDR1 is LGHNA, CDR2 YSLEER. V was shortened by 0 bases and J by 6 bases, with 17 bases between the two germline ends. CDR3 DNA: TGCGCCAGCAGCCAAGAGAGACTAATAATGGGAAAGACCCAGTACTTC. It is translated as CASSQERLIMGKTQYF.

This clonotype has at least ten counts. The V call is TRBV7-6, the J call TRBJ2-1; possible D gene TRBD2, 5 bases. V lost 5 bases to trimming and J lost 3 bases, with 17 bases between them. The CDR3 has 16 residues. Germline V CDR1 and CDR2: SGHVS, FNYEAQ. Here the CDR3 reads CASSPSRGQIYNEQFF. The CDR3 nucleotides read TGTGCCAGCAGCCCCAGCCGCGGGCAGATCTACAATGAGCAGTTCTTC. The full variable domain, with the rest looked up from reference TRBV7-6 and TRBJ2-1, is GAGVSQSPRYKVTKRGQDVALRCDPISGHVSLYWYRQALGQGPEFLTYFNYEAQQDKSGLPNDRFSAERPEGSISTLTIQRTEQRDSAMYRCASSPSRGQIYNEQFFGPGTRLTVL.

The J gene is TRBJ2-1, the V gene TRBV6-1, with 8 bases that match TRBD2. Trimming cost V 6 bases and J 0 bases; bases outside gene matches: 19. CDR3 length: 20 amino acids. Per the germline V gene, CDR1 is MNHNS and CDR2 is SASEGT. The CDR3 bases are TGTGCCAGCAGATTCGGAACCGGGACTAGGAGGGTTAGCTCCTACAATGAGCAGTTCTTC. Its translation is CASRFGTGTRRVSSYNEQFF.

This clonotype has ten or more counts. V gene TRBV29-1 combines with J gene TRBJ1-1; D is uncertain. Between the trimmed V and J ends, which lost 4 bases and 5 bases, there was a span of 11 bases. The germline gives CDR1 SQVTM, CDR2 ANQGSEA. The CDR3 spans 12 residues. The CDR3 region is CSVADFGTEAFF. As DNA, the CDR3 is TGCAGCGTTGCCGACTTCGGGACTGAAGCTTTCTTT.

The table lists this clonotype with a few counts. The J gene is TRBJ1-1, the V gene TRBV5-1; tentatively, D is TRBD1 (6 bases). V lost 2 bases and J 3 bases, leaving 26 bases between the germline ends. This CDR3 contains 19 residues. Germline-derived CDR1 and CDR2 are SGHRS and YFSETQ. CDR3 protein: CASSLTPDRRGEDDTEAFF. For the CDR3, the DNA is TGCGCCAGCAGCTTAACCCCCGACAGGAGAGGTGAAGACGACACTGAAGCTTTCTTT.

The rearrangement uses TRBV5-1 and TRBJ1-3; D might be TRBD1 (6 bases). Germline V CDR1 and CDR2: SGHRS, YFSETQ. There are 15 residues in the CDR3. The V and J ends lost 3 bases and 1 base respectively, with 11 bases between them. The chain's CDR3 is CASSSGGGSGNTIYF. As DNA, the CDR3 is TGCGCCAGCAGCTCTGGAGGGGGGTCTGGAAACACCATATATTTT.

There are many counts of this clonotype. CDR3 nucleotides: TGTGCCAGCAGTTTAGAATTGGAAGCTTTCTTT. It yields the protein CASSLELEAFF. This sequence joins TRBV12-3 or TRBV12-4 and TRBJ1-1; D gene unclear. The CDR3 has 11 residues. The ends were cut back, 1 base at V and 8 bases at J, with 5 bases in the middle.

In its sample, this clonotype was seen many times. The rearrangement links TRBV28 to TRBJ1-2; no clear D. V was trimmed by 6 bases and J by 2 bases, leaving 13 bases between them. The CDR3 totals 14 residues. Germline loops: CDR1 MDHEN, CDR2 SYDVKM. DNA for the CDR3: TGTGCCAGCAGGTCCTACTCAACCAACTATGGCTACACCTTC. Amino acids: CASRSYSTNYGYTF.

The V gene is TRBV5-1, the J gene TRBJ1-6; maybe TRBD1 (6 bases). V lost 3 bases to trimming and J lost 6 bases, with 13 bases between them. Germline values: CDR1 SGHRS, CDR2 YFSETQ. This CDR3 is built from 15 residues. CDR3 loop: CASSSNGGINSPLHF. As DNA, the CDR3 is TGCGCCAGCAGCTCGAACGGGGGCATTAATTCACCCCTCCACTTT.

V is TRBV9 and J is TRBJ2-7; 14 nucleotides match TRBD2. This CDR3 has 15 amino acids. With V trimmed by 3 bases and J by 6 bases, 5 bases remained unmatched. From germline, CDR1 is SGDLS and CDR2 YYNGEE. CDR3 protein: CASSEGLAGGGEQYF. The CDR3 nucleotides read TGTGCCAGCAGCGAAGGACTAGCGGGAGGAGGCGAGCAGTACTTC.

In this sample, this clonotype turned up many times. The chain employs TRBV9 and TRBJ2-1, with D tentatively TRBD2 (5 bases). This CDR3 contains 13 residues. Trimming pared 0 bases from V and 7 bases from J, leaving 8 bases between. The germline CDR1 and CDR2 sequences are SGDLS and YYNGEE. The CDR3 here is CASSVGGLNEQFF. The CDR3 nucleotides are TGTGCCAGCAGCGTAGGAGGGTTGAATGAGCAGTTCTTC.

The sample holds many counts of this clonotype. The chain is built from TRBV20-1 and TRBJ1-5, with TRBD1 matching over 10 bases. Germline CDR1 and CDR2: DFQATT and SNEGSKA (reference sequence). The V segment lost 2 bases and the J segment 6 bases; nucleotides outside the gene matches: 7. CDR3 length equals 15 residues. CDR3 sequence (DNA): TGCAGTGCTAGACCGACAGGGGGCGAGGGTCAGCCCCAGCATTTT. Amino acid sequence: CSARPTGGEGQPQHF.

This clonotype occurred many times. The rearrangement joins TRBV7-2 to TRBJ2-2; 9 positions match TRBD1. CDR1 is SGHTA, CDR2 FQGNSA, per germline. This CDR3 comprises 14 residues. Trimming at V came to 5 bases and at J to 5 bases, leaving 3 bases not matched to a gene. The CDR3 sequence: CASSPGQGTGELFF. CDR3 coding DNA: TGTGCCAGCAGCCCAGGACAGGGGACCGGGGAGCTGTTTTTT.

A few counts support this clonotype. The rearrangement joins TRBV5-1 to TRBJ2-1; 9 bases agree with TRBD2. Germline V lookup: CDR1 SGHRS, CDR2 YFSETQ. V dropped 3 bases and J dropped 6; count of bases not matched to a gene: 13. The CDR3 spans 17 residues. Here the CDR3 reads CASSSLKLAGALNEQFF. DNA for the CDR3: TGCGCCAGCAGCTCCTTGAAATTAGCGGGGGCTCTCAATGAGCAGTTCTTC.

In this sample, this clonotype turned up many times. CDR3: CASSEVGVHEQYF. Here the CDR3 DNA reads TGTGCCAGCAGTGAAGTTGGGGTCCACGAGCAGTACTTC. The chain has TRBV25-1 and TRBJ2-7, with unresolved D. The CDR3 extends over 13 amino acids. Per the germline V gene, CDR1 is MGHDK and CDR2 is SYGVNS. Trimming took 2 bases from V and 5 from J, leaving 10 bases between them.

This clonotype appeared a few times. The genes are TRBV6-1 and TRBJ1-5; D is unclear. CDR3 size: 12 residues. CDR1 and CDR2 (germline): MNHNS, SASEGT. Trimming cost V 4 bases and J 7 bases, with 8 bases left between them. This chain's CDR3 is CASSGVLQPQHF. The CDR3 DNA is TGTGCCAGCAGTGGGGTCCTCCAGCCCCAGCATTTT.

This clonotype showed up many times. The chain joins TRBV12-3 or TRBV12-4 to TRBJ2-1, with TRBD2 as a possible D gene (5 bases). There are 15 residues in the CDR3. The V and J ends lost 2 bases and 5 bases respectively, with 13 bases between them. The CDR3 region has the DNA TGTGCCAGCAGTTTATTAATAGCGAGGAACAATGAGCAGTTCTTC. It is translated as CASSLLIARNNEQFF.

This clonotype has ten or more counts. The chain uses TRBV18 and TRBJ2-2; TRBD2 matches 10 bases. The CDR3 extends over 15 amino acids. CDR1 and CDR2 from the germline V gene are KGHSH and LQKENI. V shed 5 bases and J 5 bases; nucleotides not matched to a gene: 5. The CDR3 nucleotides read TGTGCCAGCTCAGCCCGGACTAGCGGTACCGGGGAGCTGTTTTTT. Translated: CASSARTSGTGELFF.

The chain recombines TRBV4-2 with TRBJ2-1; TRBD2 aligns across 9 bases. CDR3 length equals 17 residues. The germline gives CDR1 LGHNA, CDR2 YNFKEQ. V shed 3 bases, J shed 2 bases, and the junction held 8 bases outside the gene matches. This CDR3 reads CASSQEGSSGAYNEQFF. The CDR3, as DNA: TGTGCCAGCAGCCAGGAGGGGTCTAGCGGGGCCTACAATGAGCAGTTCTTC.

This clonotype was observed many times. This chain joins TRBV7-9 and TRBJ1-5; 7 bases map to TRBD1. The CDR3 length is 14 residues. V was pared by 2 bases and J by 5 bases, with 3 bases of the junction left unmatched. Germline V gene lookup returns CDR1 SEHNR and CDR2 FQNEAQ (reference sequence). CDR3 sequence: CASSLSTGHQPQHF. In DNA, the CDR3 is TGTGCCAGCAGCTTATCGACAGGGCATCAGCCCCAGCATTTT.

The sample holds a few counts of this clonotype. The chain has TRBV10-3 and TRBJ2-1, with TRBD2 identical over 9 bases. CDR1 is ENHRY and CDR2 is SYGVKD in the germline V gene. After removal of 6 bases from V and 0 bases from J, the junction contained 6 bases not matched to a gene. This CDR3 comprises 16 residues. CDR3 nucleotides: TGTGCCATCAGAGGAGTTAGCGGGAGCTCCTACAATGAGCAGTTCTTC. Protein: CAIRGVSGSSYNEQFF.

V and J are TRBV5-1 and TRBJ1-1; D gene unclear. The CDR3 totals 15 residues. V was cut by 4 bases and J by 1 base, with 14 bases left in between. Germline assignment: CDR1 SGHRS and CDR2 YFSETQ. For the CDR3, the DNA is TGCGCCAGCAGCAACGGTCCAGACGGGAACACTGAAGCTTTCTTT. It encodes CASSNGPDGNTEAFF.